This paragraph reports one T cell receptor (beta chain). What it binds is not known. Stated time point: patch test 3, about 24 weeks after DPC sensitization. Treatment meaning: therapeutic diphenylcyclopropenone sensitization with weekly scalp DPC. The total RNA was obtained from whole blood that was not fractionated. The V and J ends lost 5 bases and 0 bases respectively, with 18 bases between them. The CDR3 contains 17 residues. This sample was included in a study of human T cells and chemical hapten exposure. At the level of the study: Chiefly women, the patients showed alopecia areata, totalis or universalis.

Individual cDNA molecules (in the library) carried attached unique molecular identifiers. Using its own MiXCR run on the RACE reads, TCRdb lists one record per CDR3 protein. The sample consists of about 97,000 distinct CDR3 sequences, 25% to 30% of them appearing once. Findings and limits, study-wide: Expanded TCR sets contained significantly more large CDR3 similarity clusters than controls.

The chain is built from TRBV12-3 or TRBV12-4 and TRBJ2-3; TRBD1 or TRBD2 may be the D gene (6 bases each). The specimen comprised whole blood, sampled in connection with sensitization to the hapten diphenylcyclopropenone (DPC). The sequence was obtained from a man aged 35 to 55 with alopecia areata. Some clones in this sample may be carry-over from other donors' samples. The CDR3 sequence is CASSLHRAGHSTDTQYF. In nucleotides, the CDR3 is TGTGCCAGCAGTCTTCACCGCGCGGGACATAGCACAGATACGCAGTATTTT.